Shown below are 28 T cell receptor beta chains from a single sample sequenced in a study of early T cells in non-severe SARS-CoV-2 infection. TCRdb re-analysed the 5' RACE reads in MiXCR, keeping a single row per CDR3 protein. The sample yields 70,000 to 85,000 distinct CDR3 sequences, roughly an eighth seen once. Sequencing used whole blood. The receptors originated from an adult who was a healthcare worker with PCR-confirmed SARS-CoV-2 infection or an uninfected control (not recorded which).

V and J are TRBV18 and TRBJ2-7; the D gene is possibly TRBD1 (6 bases). With 6 bases removed from V and 7 bases from J, the gap between germline ends came to 16 bases. The CDR3 contains 13 residues. CDR1 and CDR2 (germline): KGHSH, LQKENI. CDR3 coding DNA: TGTGCCAGCTCCCGGGACACCTCGAGGGAGCAGTACTTC. Amino acids: CASSRDTSREQYF. The complete variable domain, with remaining parts taken from reference TRBV18 and TRBJ2-7, reads NAGVMQNPRHLVRRRGQEARLRCSPMKGHSHVYWYRQLPEEGLKFMVYLQKENIIDESGMPKERFSAEFPKEGPSILRIQQVVRGDSAAYFCASSRDTSREQYFGPGTRLTVT.

This clonotype was counted only a few times. This chain links TRBV20-1 with TRBJ1-1; 7 nucleotides match TRBD1. The V gene's germline CDR1 is DFQATT and CDR2 SNEGSKA (reference sequence). The trim removed 0 bases at V and 7 bases at J, leaving 5 bases unmatched. The CDR3 is made up of 13 amino acids. The CDR3 bases are TGCAGTGCTAGAGATCCCGGGACAGTTGAAGCTTTCTTT. Its translation is CSARDPGTVEAFF.

The V gene is TRBV7-3, the J gene TRBJ1-2; 11 bases line up with TRBD1. Per germline, CDR1 SGHTA and CDR2 FQGTGA. The CDR3 loop spans 15 amino acids. V lost 5 bases to trimming and J lost 2 bases; unmatched junction nucleotides: 4. The CDR3 loop is CASSPGTGGNYGYTF. For the CDR3, the DNA is TGTGCCAGCAGCCCCGGGACAGGGGGGAACTATGGCTACACCTTC. The variable domain in full, completed from reference TRBV7-3 and TRBJ1-2, reads GAGVSQTPSNKVTEKGKYVELRCDPISGHTALYWYRQSLGQGPEFLIYFQGTGAADDSGLPNDRFFAVRPEGSVSTLKIQRTERGDSAVYLCASSPGTGGNYGYTFGSGTRLTVV.

This clonotype showed up just a few times. This chain links TRBV20-1 with TRBJ2-3; D may be TRBD2 (6 bases). Germline V gene lookup returns CDR1 DFQATT and CDR2 SNEGSKA (reference sequence). The CDR3 covers 12 residues. Trimming stripped 2 bases from V and 10 bases from J, with 13 bases between. The CDR3 loop is CSARSPGGSQYF. The CDR3 region has the DNA TGCAGTGCTAGAAGCCCTGGGGGGTCGCAGTATTTT.

At least ten counts were recorded for this clonotype. J is TRBJ2-1 and V is TRBV12-3 or TRBV12-4; 12 bases line up with TRBD2. J was trimmed by 6 bases and V by 7 bases; bases with no gene match: 7. The CDR3 has 15 residues. The CDR3 nucleotides are TGTGCCAGCACCCCGGGACTAGCGGGCATCAATGAGCAGTTCTTC. It translates to CASTPGLAGINEQFF.

This clonotype was seen a handful of times. The rearrangement joins TRBV20-1 to TRBJ2-7; D is unclear. This CDR3 is 11 amino acids long. The V end was cut by 3 bases, the J end by 4 bases, with 7 bases between. CDR1 DFQATT and CDR2 SNEGSKA come from the germline V gene (reference sequence). CDR3 nucleotides: TGCAGTGCTAGCTCTACGTACGAGCAGTACTTC. Amino acid sequence: CSASSTYEQYF.

This clonotype showed up many times. The V gene is TRBV27, the J gene TRBJ1-2; D uncertain. Germline V gene sequence: CDR1 MNHEY, CDR2 SMNVEV (reference sequence). CDR3 length equals 13 residues. Trimming took 3 bases from V and 8 from J, leaving 13 bases between them. CDR3: CASSFGGSMGYTF. CDR3 coding DNA: TGTGCCAGCAGTTTCGGAGGGAGTATGGGCTACACCTTC.

This clonotype was detected ten times or more. V is TRBV4-1 and J is TRBJ1-5; D unresolved. The CDR3 contains 12 residues. Germline V CDR1 and CDR2: MGHRA, YSYEKL. V was pared by 1 base and J by 4 bases, with 2 bases between. In DNA form, the CDR3 reads TGCGCCAGCAGCCAAGGTAATCAGCCCCAGCATTTT. Translation: CASSQGNQPQHF.

The chain joins TRBV11-2 to TRBJ2-4; D perhaps matches TRBD1 (6 bases). The CDR3 contains 16 residues. Germline V CDR1 and CDR2: SGHAT, FQNNGV. Trimming cost V 5 bases and J 2 bases, with 16 bases left between them. The CDR3 bases are TGTGCCAGCAGCCGCCCGGACAGTCCCCCCAAAAACATTCAGTACTTC. Protein product: CASSRPDSPPKNIQYF.

The V call is TRBV5-4, the J call TRBJ2-2; 7 bases map to TRBD1. The CDR3 loop spans 14 amino acids. Germline CDR1 is SGHNT and CDR2 is YYREEE (reference sequence). The junction had 4 bases not matched to a gene; V was cut back by 4 bases and J by 4 bases. CDR3 in DNA: TGTGCCAGCAGCCCTGGGACAGTCACCGGGGAGCTGTTTTTT. It codes for CASSPGTVTGELFF.

This clonotype was picked up many times. The chain combines TRBV2 with TRBJ2-7, with 7 bases identical to TRBD2. V was pared by 7 bases and J by 6 bases, with 15 bases of the junction left unmatched. This CDR3 comprises 15 residues. Germline-derived CDR1 and CDR2 are SNHLY and FYNNEI. Written as DNA, the CDR3 is TGTGCCAGCACGTCTAGCGGCGAACTTAAACCCGAGCAGTACTTC. Amino acid sequence: CASTSSGELKPEQYF.

This clonotype was counted between two and nine times. The CDR3 reads CASSVAGTGLREQFF. The CDR3 coding sequence is TGTGCCAGCAGTGTCGCCGGGACAGGGCTTAGGGAGCAGTTCTTC. The chain couples TRBV25-1 to TRBJ2-1; 9 bases align to TRBD1. The germline V gene encodes CDR1 MGHDK and CDR2 SYGVNS. J gave up 10 bases and V 4 bases, and 11 bases lay outside the gene matches. The CDR3 is made up of 15 amino acids.

This clonotype was seen ten or more times. The chain carries TRBV20-1 and TRBJ2-1; 9 bases are a match to TRBD2. The CDR3 totals 16 residues. V lost 1 base, J lost 4 bases, and 8 bases stayed unmatched. The germline V gene encodes CDR1 DFQATT and CDR2 SNEGSKA (reference sequence). DNA of the CDR3: TGCAGTGCTAGAGTTTCCGGGACTAGCTTATACAATGAGCAGTTCTTC. Protein: CSARVSGTSLYNEQFF.

This clonotype was picked up a small number of times. The chain combines TRBV2 with TRBJ2-5; D is unresolved. Trimming pared 1 base from V and 2 bases from J, leaving 8 bases between. From germline, CDR1 is SNHLY and CDR2 FYNNEI. The CDR3 length is 14 residues. The CDR3 sequence: CASSEGGTQETQYF. For the CDR3, the DNA is TGTGCCAGCAGTGAAGGGGGAACTCAAGAGACCCAGTACTTC.

This clonotype was seen repeatedly, ten times or more. The chain uses TRBV20-1 and TRBJ2-1, with a possible D match to TRBD2 (5 bases). From germline, CDR1 is DFQATT and CDR2 SNEGSKA (reference sequence). V dropped 0 bases and J dropped 6 bases, with 15 bases sitting between them. The CDR3 contains 15 residues. The CDR3 loop reads CSAREGLLVGNEQFF. CDR3 in DNA: TGCAGTGCTAGAGAAGGACTTCTTGTCGGCAATGAGCAGTTCTTC.

This clonotype was detected only a few times. This chain links TRBV5-1 with TRBJ2-7, with TRBD2 as a possible D gene (5 bases). Trimming removed 0 bases at V and 5 bases at J, with 12 bases between. Germline loops: CDR1 SGHRS, CDR2 YFSETQ. The CDR3 is 14 residues long. The CDR3 DNA reads TGCGCCAGCAGCTTGGTGCCGGGGTCCCACGAGCAGTACTTC. It codes for CASSLVPGSHEQYF.

This rearrangement joins TRBV5-4 to TRBJ2-7; 10 bases align to TRBD1. The length of the CDR3 is 14 residues. V lost 4 bases, J lost 6 bases, and 7 bases stayed unmatched. Germline loops: CDR1 SGHNT, CDR2 YYREEE (reference sequence). CDR3 protein: CASSTPTGGGEQYF. For the CDR3, the DNA is TGTGCCAGCAGCACGCCGACAGGGGGCGGCGAGCAGTACTTC.

J is TRBJ2-7 and V is TRBV20-1; 11 positions match TRBD2. J gave up 5 bases and V 8 bases, and 5 bases lay outside the gene matches. Looked up from germline, CDR1 is DFQATT and CDR2 is SNEGSKA (reference sequence). The CDR3 sequence is 12 residues long. CDR3 nucleotide sequence: TGCAGTTTAGCGGGAGGGAACGACGAGCAGTACTTC. It specifies CSLAGGNDEQYF.

This chain uses TRBV3-1 with TRBJ2-1; the D call may be TRBD1 or TRBD2 (5 bases each). Germline V gene data show CDR1 as LGHDT and CDR2 as YNNKEL (reference sequence). The CDR3 has 13 amino acids. The V and J ends lost 8 bases and 9 bases respectively, with 17 bases between them. The chain's CDR3 is CASGLTTGGEQFF. The CDR3 coding sequence is TGTGCCAGCGGCCTTACCACTGGGGGTGAGCAGTTCTTC.

This clonotype was seen repeatedly, ten times or more. The chain employs TRBV5-1 and TRBJ2-2; perhaps TRBD1 as D (5 bases). Germline CDR1 is SGHRS and CDR2 is YFSETQ. The germline V and J ends were trimmed by 5 bases and 0 bases, with 11 bases remaining between them. CDR3 length equals 15 residues. The CDR3 spells CASRAQVANTGELFF. The CDR3 bases are TGCGCCAGCAGAGCACAGGTTGCGAACACCGGGGAGCTGTTTTTT.

The chain has TRBV3-1 and TRBJ1-1; D ambiguous. Germline V gives CDR1 LGHDT, CDR2 YNNKEL (reference sequence). The CDR3 runs 14 residues. V lost 0 bases to trimming and J lost 6 bases, with 11 bases between them. The CDR3 coding sequence is TGTGCCAGCAGCCAAGAGGTCCGGGCGGCTGAAGCTTTCTTT. It codes for CASSQEVRAAEAFF.

This clonotype was seen more than once but under ten times. The rearrangement joins TRBV12-3 or TRBV12-4 to TRBJ1-5; unclear D gene. CDR3 length: 14 amino acids. Trimming removed 6 bases from V and 9 bases from J, with 18 bases in between. In nucleotides, the CDR3 is TGTGCCAGCAGGCGATTTGGGCAGTCTGGGCCCCAGCATTTT. Translation gives CASRRFGQSGPQHF.

This clonotype has more than one count but fewer than ten. The chain employs TRBV7-9 and TRBJ1-2; unclear D gene. The CDR3 contains 15 residues. Germline V gene lookup returns CDR1 SEHNR and CDR2 FQNEAQ (reference sequence). Deletions cut 1 base from V and 4 bases from J, with 13 bases between. The CDR3, as DNA: TGTGCCAGCAGCTTAGTCGCCGGCGATGGCTATGGCTACACCTTC. Protein sequence: CASSLVAGDGYGYTF.

The gene calls are TRBV20-1 and TRBJ1-2; D not certain. V was cut by 5 bases and J by 0 bases, with 13 bases left in between. Per the germline V gene, CDR1 is DFQATT and CDR2 is SNEGSKA (reference sequence). The CDR3 is 14 amino acids. The chain's CDR3 is CSAPEIQTNYGYTF. The CDR3 DNA follows: TGCAGTGCTCCTGAGATCCAAACTAACTATGGCTACACCTTC.

The V call is TRBV6-5, the J call TRBJ2-1; D gene ambiguous. The length of the CDR3 is 16 residues. CDR1 MNHEY and CDR2 SVGAGI come from the germline V gene. V lost 2 bases and J 3 bases, leaving 14 bases between the germline ends. The CDR3 spells CASSYGAGSVYNEQFF. The CDR3 nucleotides are TGTGCCAGCAGTTACGGAGCAGGAAGTGTCTACAATGAGCAGTTCTTC.

The rearrangement uses TRBV29-1 and TRBJ2-7; 7 nucleotides match TRBD1. J was trimmed by 3 bases and V by 4 bases; bases with no gene match: 9. The CDR3 length is 14 residues. CDR1 is SQVTM and CDR2 is ANQGSEA in the germline V gene. The CDR3 is CSVGTANRGYEQYF. CDR3 DNA: TGCAGCGTTGGAACGGCAAACAGGGGCTACGAGCAGTACTTC.

This clonotype has just a few counts. Written as DNA, the CDR3 is TGTGCCAGCAGTACTAGCGGTTTGGAGGAGACCCAGTACTTC. This sequence encodes CASSTSGLEETQYF. The rearrangement uses TRBV11-2 and TRBJ2-5; 8 bases map to TRBD2. CDR3 length: 14 residues. V shed 6 bases and J 5 bases; nucleotides not matched to a gene: 8. Germline V lookup: CDR1 SGHAT, CDR2 FQNNGV.

In its sample, this clonotype was seen many times. This chain joins TRBV18 and TRBJ1-5, with D possibly TRBD1 on 5 matching bases. CDR3 size: 16 residues. CDR1 is KGHSH, CDR2 LQKENI, per germline. V dropped 3 bases and J dropped 0 bases, with 12 bases sitting between them. The CDR3 region is CASSPQGAGSNQPQHF. CDR3 bases: TGTGCCAGCTCACCCCAGGGAGCGGGTAGCAATCAGCCCCAGCATTTT.